These 27 T cell receptor beta chains came from one sample sequenced in a study of monozygotic twins with inflammatory bowel disease. Each CDR3 protein gets one entry in TCRdb, which reprocessed the 5' RACE reads and gives no DNA. This sample's table has over 110,000 distinct CDR3 sequences. Input material: blood. Receptor source: a human donor with ulcerative colitis or Crohn's disease, or a healthy co-twin of an affected twin (not recorded which).

The V and J genes are TRBV11-2 and TRBJ2-5; the D call from TCRdb, TRBD1, cannot be confirmed without DNA. Looked up from germline, CDR1 is SGHAT and CDR2 is FQNNGV. The CDR3 is 13 amino acids. CDR3 region: CASSPDSQETQYF.

This chain uses TRBV12-3 or TRBV12-4 with TRBJ2-7; TCRdb outputs TRBD2, but without DNA this stays unchecked. The CDR3 is 17 amino acids. CDR3 region: CASSPPSGGAFSYEQYF.

The chain recombines TRBV6-2 or TRBV6-3 with TRBJ2-3; the D call of TRBD1 rests on TCRdb alone, since no DNA is present to check it. The germline CDR1 and CDR2 sequences are MNHEY and SVGEGT. CDR3 size: 14 residues. CDR3: CASSSGTGTDTQYF.

The chain recombines TRBV11-2 with TRBJ1-2. CDR1 and CDR2 from the germline V gene are SGHAT and FQNNGV. There are 19 residues in the CDR3. CDR3 residues: CASSPRPAPQGTNSYGYTF.

The rearrangement links TRBV5-1 to TRBJ2-7; as DNA is missing, the TRBD1 call by TCRdb cannot be tested. The CDR3 contains 15 residues. CDR1 is SGHRS, CDR2 YFSETQ, per germline. CDR3 protein: CASSLTSGTGYEQYF.

The rearrangement links TRBV7-3 to TRBJ2-1. CDR3 length: 13 amino acids. The germline V gene encodes CDR1 SGHTA and CDR2 FQGTGA. CDR3 protein: CASSLRTSNEQFF. Looking up the rest from reference TRBV7-3 and TRBJ2-1 gives the full variable domain: GAGVSQTPSNKVTEKGKYVELRCDPISGHTALYWYRQSLGQGPEFLIYFQGTGAADDSGLPNDRFFAVRPEGSVSTLKIQRTERGDSAVYLCASSLRTSNEQFFGPGTRLTVL.

The rearrangement uses TRBV4-2 and TRBJ1-2. Germline V gene data show CDR1 as LGHNA and CDR2 as YNFKEQ. The CDR3 sequence is 11 residues long. The CDR3 spells CASSRGDGYTF.

CDR3 amino acids: CASSPNSDQPQHF. The rearrangement links TRBV9 to TRBJ1-5. Germline assignment: CDR1 SGDLS and CDR2 YYNGEE. This CDR3 is built from 13 residues.

The V gene is TRBV2, the J gene TRBJ2-2; TCRdb indicates TRBD2, and absent DNA this call remains unverified. The germline V gene has CDR1 SNHLY and CDR2 FYNNEI. The CDR3 runs to 15 residues. CDR3 residues: CASKGLAGNTGELFF.

The gene calls are TRBV7-2 and TRBJ2-7. CDR3 length equals 13 residues. The V gene's germline CDR1 is SGHTA and CDR2 FQGNSA. This CDR3 reads CASSSQSTYEQYF.

The chain combines TRBV19 with TRBJ1-1; TCRdb's assignment of TRBD1 cannot be checked, as there is no DNA. Germline V CDR1 and CDR2: LNHDA, SQIVND (reference sequence). The CDR3 runs 15 residues. The CDR3 reads CASSPGQGLNTEAFF.

The chain combines TRBV4-3 with TRBJ1-2. This CDR3 contains 14 residues. The germline V gene has CDR1 LGHNA and CDR2 YSLEER. The CDR3 loop reads CASSHSKDAYGYTF.

The genes are TRBV5-6 and TRBJ2-7. The CDR3 has 12 residues. Germline assignment: CDR1 SGHDT and CDR2 YYEEEE. The CDR3 sequence is CASSLGRYEQYF. The whole variable domain, filled in from reference TRBV5-6 and TRBJ2-7, reads DAGVTQSPTHLIKTRGQQVTLRCSPKSGHDTVSWYQQALGQGPQFIFQYYEEEERQRGNFPDRFSGHQFPNYSSELNVNALLLGDSALYLCASSLGRYEQYFGPGTRLTVT.

The chain employs TRBV7-2 and TRBJ2-1; the D call from TCRdb, TRBD1, cannot be confirmed without DNA. CDR1 and CDR2 (germline): SGHTA, FQGNSA. This CDR3 spans 16 amino acids. The CDR3 here is CASSLAVAQGYNEQFF.

The chain's CDR3 is CASKLAGVYQETQYF. The rearrangement links TRBV5-1 to TRBJ2-5; TCRdb gives TRBD2 as the D gene, but with no DNA this cannot be confirmed. The CDR3 extends over 15 amino acids. Germline lookup yields CDR1 SGHRS and CDR2 YFSETQ.

The chain's CDR3 is CASRPAQGGETQYF. The chain is built from TRBV12-3 or TRBV12-4 and TRBJ2-5; absent DNA, TCRdb's TRBD1 call cannot be checked. This CDR3 region has 14 residues.

The CDR3: CASSLNGGQGIYGYTF. The J gene is TRBJ1-2, the V gene TRBV5-6; TCRdb's assignment of TRBD1 cannot be checked, as there is no DNA. The CDR3 is made up of 16 amino acids. Germline values: CDR1 SGHDT, CDR2 YYEEEE.

The CDR3 sequence is CASSLSGDRGYEQYF. The rearrangement uses TRBV5-1 and TRBJ2-7; there is no DNA to check the TCRdb D call of TRBD1. Germline assignment: CDR1 SGHRS and CDR2 YFSETQ. This CDR3 contains 15 residues.

This rearrangement joins TRBV5-1 to TRBJ1-5. Germline loops: CDR1 SGHRS, CDR2 YFSETQ. This CDR3 region has 18 residues. CDR3 sequence reads: CASSLVHSDKRSNQPQHF.

The chain combines TRBV12-3 or TRBV12-4 with TRBJ2-5; TCRdb indicates TRBD2, and absent DNA this call remains unverified. This CDR3 spans 13 amino acids. CDR3 sequence: CASSRTNQETQYF.

The CDR3 loop reads CASRADHSNQPQHF. The chain is built from TRBV5-1 and TRBJ1-5. The CDR3 is 14 amino acids. From germline, CDR1 is SGHRS and CDR2 YFSETQ.

The chain combines TRBV11-2 with TRBJ2-5; TCRdb proposes TRBD2, but this gene call is untestable without DNA. The CDR3 spans 18 residues. CDR1 SGHAT and CDR2 FQNNGV come from the germline V gene. CDR3 amino acids: CASSLMGISRTSKETQYF.

V and J are TRBV5-1 and TRBJ1-2; the TRBD1 assignment by TCRdb is unverifiable without DNA. This CDR3 contains 13 residues. Germline V gene lookup returns CDR1 SGHRS and CDR2 YFSETQ. CDR3 protein: CASSLNRDYGYTF.

The chain carries TRBV7-2 and TRBJ2-3; with no DNA, the TCRdb D assignment of TRBD2 cannot be verified. CDR1 is SGHTA and CDR2 is FQGNSA in the germline V gene. The CDR3 contains 15 residues. The chain's CDR3 is CASSLEAPTGGTQYF.

The V gene is TRBV4-2, the J gene TRBJ2-1; TCRdb's D call, TRBD2, is unchecked because there is no DNA. The CDR3 length is 14 residues. Germline lookup yields CDR1 LGHNA and CDR2 YNFKEQ. The chain's CDR3 is CASSTSGFYNEQFF.

V is TRBV11-2 and J is TRBJ1-6; as DNA is missing, the TRBD1 call by TCRdb cannot be tested. The CDR3 sequence is 16 residues long. CDR1 is SGHAT, CDR2 FQNNGV, per germline. This CDR3 is CASSRGVSSYNSPLHF.

The chain joins TRBV20-1 to TRBJ1-1; the D call of TRBD1 rests on TCRdb alone, since no DNA is present to check it. CDR1 and CDR2 from the germline V gene are DFQATT and SNEGSKA (reference sequence). The CDR3 runs to 12 residues. CDR3 protein: CSARTGVTEAFF.